The present T cell receptor (beta chain) was sequenced within a study of T cell responses to AZD1222 COVID-19 vaccine. The assay was immunoSEQ multiplex PCR, and TCRdb's table has in-frame clones only and misses some. The table has approximately 150,000 clones, about 92% seen once; the top ten hold under 1.2%. CDR1 and CDR2 (germline): MGHRA, YSYEKL. This CDR3 is 13 amino acids long. V was shortened by 3 bases and J by 3 bases, with 6 bases between the two germline ends. The sequence came from an adult who received the AZD1222 COVID-19 vaccine. This sample comprised peripheral blood, obtained 28 days after the second AZD1222 dose. The rearrangement links TRBV4-1 to TRBJ1-3, with D uncertain. DNA for the CDR3: TGCGCCAGCAGCCAGGGATATGGAAACACCATATATTTT. The encoded protein is CASSQGYGNTIYF.